The present entry profiles one T cell receptor (beta chain) with its context. The antigen is undetermined. The sample belongs to a study of cytomegalovirus exposure and HLA in healthy donors. In the study overall: A prior study identified over 100 million unique TCR beta sequences from roughly 180 million T cells.

Regarding donors, all were healthy bone marrow donors. Study-wide results and limits: Testing in vitro showed a few CMV-associated chains specific for CMV antigens.

PCR was performed using 60 Vbeta and 13 Jbeta primers. This table comes from immunoSEQ multiplex PCR, and its TCRdb copy is limited to in-frame clones, with some not included. This table holds about 190,000 clones, about four fifths found once. The CDR3 length is 14 residues. CDR1 is LNHDA, CDR2 SQIVND, per germline (reference sequence). V shed 4 bases, J shed 4 bases, and the junction held 5 bases outside the gene matches. This receptor was identified in a woman aged 30 to 39 in good health and CMV-seropositive. V is TRBV19 and J is TRBJ1-1; 8 positions agree with TRBD1. The specimen sequenced was PBMCs. The CDR3 is CASSTYRGGTEAFF. The CDR3 DNA is TGTGCCAGTAGTACTTACAGGGGGGGCACTGAAGCTTTCTTT.